Listed below are T cell receptor beta chains from one sample, sequenced in a study of cytomegalovirus exposure and HLA in healthy donors. The method was immunoSEQ multiplex PCR; TCRdb's version includes in-frame clones alone and lacks a portion of them. The sample records about 160,000 clones, roughly 82% being singletons. Sequencing used PBMCs. Receptors were obtained from a middle-aged man in good health and CMV-seropositive. Each CDR3 is given with its conserved first and last residue. Each record gives: V gene, J gene, CDR3 protein.

TRBV5-6	TRBJ2-7	CASSLSSGTSYEQYF
TRBV6-5	TRBJ1-5	CASSSDSYSNQPQHF
TRBV7-3	TRBJ2-3	CASSFGEADTQYF
TRBV7-2	TRBJ2-7	CASTSAYEQYF
TRBV29-1	TRBJ2-5	CSVDRGTGARAQYF
TRBV7-9	TRBJ2-3	CASSPRGGDTQYF
TRBV6-4	TRBJ2-1	CASSELAGGRDNEQFF
TRBV11-2	TRBJ1-3	CASRSGQISSGNTIYF
TRBV7-9	TRBJ2-7	CASSRGTVYEQYF
TRBV18	TRBJ1-2	CASSSGNTYGYTF
TRBV28	TRBJ1-2	CASSNGGTNYGYTF
TRBV19	TRBJ2-2	CASSIVDKYTGELFF
TRBV7-7	TRBJ2-1	CASSPLVGTSEQFF
TRBV30	TRBJ2-5	CAWSPTGRETQYF
TRBV4-3	TRBJ1-2	CASSREWGQDYGYTF
TRBV29-1	TRBJ2-3	CSAGGTSGTDTQYF
TRBV19	TRBJ1-2	CASSTPDSYYGYTF
TRBV28	TRBJ1-2	CASSFSGKTNYGYTF
TRBV13	TRBJ1-2	CASSSPSGYGYTF
TRBV19	TRBJ1-1	CASRLLTGNTEAFF
TRBV7-9	TRBJ2-5	CASSLGTSVAQETQYF
TRBV28	TRBJ2-7	CASRRTGQTYEQYF
TRBV18	TRBJ2-7	CASSSTRGGTQGYEQYF
TRBV6-4	TRBJ2-1	CASRDRGYNEQFF
TRBV6-1	TRBJ2-1	CASSEVPQGRRNEQFF
TRBV28	TRBJ2-3	CASSLSHRGLGDTQYF
TRBV9	TRBJ2-3	CASSSVDTQYF
TRBV6-5	TRBJ1-2	CASSYSRDRNNDGYTF
TRBV6-4	TRBJ1-4	CASSKRPGQYNEKLFF
TRBV5-1	TRBJ1-1	CASSRAGNTEAFF